These 18 T cell receptor beta chains were all obtained from the same sample, sequenced in a study of blood T cells in healthy people across ages. Together with a sample-barcoded 5' primer, a J-beta primer mix was included in a second PCR lasting about 6 to 11 cycles. Each CDR3 protein gets one entry after TCRdb re-called the 5' RACE reads with MiXCR. The data contain more than 900,000 distinct CDR3 sequences, 20% to 25% of them singletons. These data are also associated with another study on T cells of mothers and their children.

The sequencing input was blood. These receptors all come from a girl aged 2-15 years in good health.

CDR3 nucleotides: TGCAGTGCCCAGAAACGACTAGCGGGGCTAACCGGGGAGCTGTTTTTT. Its protein product is CSAQKRLAGLTGELFF. This chain joins TRBV20-1 and TRBJ2-2, with 11 bases lining up with TRBD2. Germline assignment: CDR1 DFQATT and CDR2 SNEGSKA (reference sequence). The CDR3 runs to 16 residues. V trimming: 6 bases; J trimming: 5 bases; junction bases outside the gene matches: 11.

In its sample, this clonotype was seen a few times. A junction end diverges from the germline sequence, so it may reflect a read error. The rearrangement joins TRBV7-7 to TRBJ2-5; D not certain. Per germline, CDR1 SSHAT and CDR2 FNYEAQ (reference sequence). This CDR3 has 13 residues. CDR3 sequence reads: CASSLMVIETQYF. In DNA form, the CDR3 reads TGTGCTAGCAGCTTAATGGTGATCGAGACCCAGTACTTC.

V is TRBV20-1 and J is TRBJ2-5; 7 bases match TRBD2. In germline, CDR1 is DFQATT, CDR2 SNEGSKA (reference sequence). The CDR3 totals 12 residues. V dropped 6 bases and J dropped 5; count of bases not matched to a gene: 6. This CDR3 is CSATLAEETQYF. The CDR3 DNA reads as TGCAGTGCGACTCTAGCGGAGGAGACCCAGTACTTC.

CDR3 sequence (DNA): TGTGCCAGCACACGGACAGGAGCATCTGAAGCTTTCTTT. Protein sequence: CASTRTGASEAFF. The chain links TRBV12-3 or TRBV12-4 to TRBJ1-1, with 7 bases lining up with TRBD1. The CDR3 sequence is 13 residues long. J gave up 6 bases and V 7 bases, and 8 bases lay outside the gene matches.

V usage is TRBV7-9 and J usage is TRBJ2-5; possibly TRBD2 for D (6 bases). Germline lookup yields CDR1 SEHNR and CDR2 FQNEAQ (reference sequence). The CDR3 contains 13 residues. The V end was cut by 1 base, the J end by 5 bases, with 8 bases between. The CDR3 region is CASSLEEGETQYF. The CDR3 DNA reads as TGTGCCAGCAGCTTAGAGGAGGGGGAGACCCAGTACTTC.

This chain uses TRBV6-2 or TRBV6-3 with TRBJ2-6; 11 nucleotides line up with TRBD1. Trimming cost V 8 bases and J 4 bases; bases outside gene matches: 4. CDR1 and CDR2 (germline): MNHEY, SVGEGT. This CDR3 spans 15 amino acids. CDR3 in amino acids: CASGQGAAGANVLTF. CDR3 DNA: TGTGCCAGCGGACAGGGGGCCGCCGGGGCCAACGTCCTGACTTTC.

The V gene is TRBV5-1, the J gene TRBJ2-5, with 15 bases aligning to TRBD2. The junction had 8 bases not matched to a gene; V was cut back by 3 bases and J by 5 bases. Germline CDR1 reads SGHRS; CDR2 reads YFSETQ. The CDR3 contains 17 residues. CDR3 bases: TGCGCCAGCAGCTCCCTAGGACTAGCGGGAGGGCCTGAGACCCAGTACTTC. Amino acids: CASSSLGLAGGPETQYF.

The V and J genes are TRBV29-1 and TRBJ2-1; 8 nucleotides line up with TRBD2. The CDR3 contains 15 residues. The germline gives CDR1 SQVTM, CDR2 ANQGSEA. Losses at the gene ends were 6 bases for V and 4 bases for J; bases not matched to a gene: 11. This chain's CDR3 is CSVAGQRESYNEQFF. The CDR3 region has the DNA TGCAGCGTCGCGGGGCAGCGGGAGAGTTACAATGAGCAGTTCTTC.

The rearrangement joins TRBV3-1 to TRBJ2-5; weak D call: TRBD2 (5 bases). This CDR3 is built from 16 residues. Deletions cut 1 base from V and 5 bases from J, with 17 bases between. Germline V gene data show CDR1 as LGHDT and CDR2 as YNNKEL (reference sequence). CDR3 DNA sequence: TGTGCCAGCAGCCAAGGGGATCCAGCGAGGGAGGAGACCCAGTACTTC. Translated, it gives CASSQGDPAREETQYF.

This clonotype turned up a few times. V usage is TRBV12-3 or TRBV12-4 and J usage is TRBJ1-1, with TRBD1 identical over 9 bases. The CDR3 runs to 11 residues. Trimming at V came to 6 bases and at J to 11 bases, leaving 4 bases not matched to a gene. In DNA form, the CDR3 reads TGTGCCAGCAGGTACAGGGGGCGCGCTTTCTTT. This sequence encodes CASRYRGRAFF.

A remark on this clonotype: A junction end diverges from the germline sequence, so it may reflect a read error. The genes are TRBV2 and TRBJ2-5, with D hard to call. The J call is uncertain, as TRBJ2-7 better fits the DNA end. This CDR3 region has 14 residues. Per germline, CDR1 SNHLY and CDR2 FYNNEI. DNA of the CDR3: TGCGCCAGCAAGGTCCTTAGTTATCGCGGCGAGCAGTACTTC. Amino acids: CASKVLSYRGEQYF.

The gene calls are TRBV7-9 and TRBJ1-2; D may be TRBD1 (5 bases). The CDR3 length is 15 residues. The germline V gene has CDR1 SEHNR and CDR2 FQNEAQ (reference sequence). Trimming pared 5 bases from V and 4 bases from J, leaving 17 bases between. The CDR3 loop is CASSEPGTHLYGYTF. For the CDR3, the DNA is TGTGCCAGCAGCGAACCCGGGACCCATCTCTATGGCTACACCTTC.

Here the CDR3 reads CASSPPAGLTGANVLTF. The CDR3 coding sequence is TGTGCCAGCAGTCCCCCAGCGGGTCTGACTGGGGCCAACGTCCTGACTTTC. V usage is TRBV27 and J usage is TRBJ2-6, with D perhaps TRBD2 (6 bases). This CDR3 has 17 amino acids. Deletions cut 5 bases from V and 2 bases from J, with 16 bases between. Germline assignment: CDR1 MNHEY and CDR2 SMNVEV (reference sequence).

This sequence joins TRBV6-1 and TRBJ2-2; the match to TRBD2 covers 10 bases. The ends lost 7 bases at V and 6 bases at J; junction bases unmatched: 20. The germline gives CDR1 MNHNS, CDR2 SASEGT. There are 19 residues in the CDR3. DNA of the CDR3: TGTGCCAGCACCACAGGAGTTAGCAGTAGCGGGAGGTTTTCCGGGGAGCTGTTTTTT. This sequence encodes CASTTGVSSSGRFSGELFF.

With respect to this clonotype: The junction and the germline gene differ at one end; a read error may be behind it. V gene TRBV20-1 combines with J gene TRBJ2-3, with 7 bases identical to TRBD2. Germline V gene data show CDR1 as DFQATT and CDR2 as SNEGSKA (reference sequence). The CDR3 runs 15 residues. CDR3 DNA: TGCAGCGCTAGTGTAGCGGGTTTCGGGGATCATACGCAGTATTTT. Encoded protein: CSASVAGFGDHTQYF.

This clonotype was counted only a few times. V gene TRBV13 combines with J gene TRBJ2-3; the D gene is possibly TRBD1 (6 bases). The germline gives CDR1 PRHDT, CDR2 FYEKMQ (reference sequence). V was shortened by 5 bases and J by 6 bases, with 24 bases between the two germline ends. There are 17 residues in the CDR3. The CDR3 DNA reads as TGTGCCAGCAGCCCCCTGGGGGCCTTCTTTGGGGTTGATACGCAGTATTTT. Its protein is CASSPLGAFFGVDTQYF.

This clonotype was counted a few times. The chain employs TRBV4-3 and TRBJ2-3; TRBD2 is a possible D gene (6 bases). Trimming pared 2 bases from V and 2 bases from J, leaving 14 bases between. The CDR3 covers 16 residues. Germline values: CDR1 LGHNA, CDR2 YSLEER. The CDR3 DNA reads as TGCGCCAGCAGCCAACTATTTCGGGGGTACACAGATACGCAGTATTTT. Amino acids: CASSQLFRGYTDTQYF.

Concerning this clonotype: A much more abundant neighbour one base away suggests this may be a read error. V usage is TRBV28 and J usage is TRBJ2-5; TRBD2 is a possible D gene (5 bases). CDR3 length equals 13 residues. Germline CDR1 MDHEN, CDR2 SYDVKM. The V end was cut by 4 bases, the J end by 1 base, with 7 bases between. As DNA, the CDR3 is TGTGCCAGCAGTTGGAGGCTCCAAGAGACCCAGTACTTC. Translated, it gives CASSWRLQETQYF. The full variable domain, in which reference TRBV28 and TRBJ2-5 provide the parts outside the CDR3, is DVKVTQSSRYLVKRTGEKVFLECVQDMDHENMFWYRQDPGLGLRLIYFSYDVKMKEKGDIPEGYSVSREKKERFSLILESASTNQTSMYLCASSWRLQETQYFGPGTRLLVL.